The 3 T cell receptor beta chains in this list originate from one sample, sequenced in a study of T cell repertoires in cytomegalovirus infection. TCRdb used MiXCR to reprocess the reads, holding one entry per CDR3 protein. The sample shows a few hundred thousand distinct CDR3 sequences, less than 30% of them seen only once. The source material was PBMCs. The source is a human donor in good health (CMV status not recorded). Some clones in this sample may be carry-over from other donors' samples.

This clonotype appeared a few times. V gene TRBV28 combines with J gene TRBJ2-7; no clear D. The CDR3 loop spans 12 amino acids. CDR1 and CDR2 (germline): MDHEN, SYDVKM. The V gene lost 7 bases and the J gene lost 3 bases, with 10 bases spanning the gap. Written as DNA, the CDR3 is TGTGCCAGCACCACCCCCAGCTACGAGCAGTACTTC. This gives the protein CASTTPSYEQYF.

This clonotype has just a few counts. The V gene is TRBV7-6, the J gene TRBJ2-7; weak D call: TRBD2 (6 bases). The germline V gene has CDR1 SGHVS and CDR2 FNYEAQ. The CDR3 is 15 residues long. Trimming pared 5 bases from V and 1 base from J, leaving 15 bases between. The CDR3 DNA reads TGTGCCAGCAGCCCTGGGGTAGCGGAGTCCTACGAGCAGTACTTC. Residues: CASSPGVAESYEQYF.

The CDR3 reads CSAREASGTYNEQFF. As DNA, the CDR3 is TGCAGTGCTAGAGAAGCTAGCGGAACCTACAATGAGCAGTTCTTC. This chain links TRBV20-1 with TRBJ2-1, with 7 bases fitting TRBD2. After removal of 0 bases from V and 2 bases from J, the junction contained 4 bases not matched to a gene. This CDR3 is built from 15 residues. Germline CDR1 is DFQATT and CDR2 is SNEGSKA (reference sequence).